This T cell receptor beta chain was obtained from a study of CD8+CD57+ T cells in acquired aplastic anemia. Study information: Sorted CD4+ and CD8+ cells gave a mean 3.2 ug DNA, range 0.2 to 27.4 ug.

Profiles of TCR beta VDJ and CDR3 were generated from a genomic DNA template. TCRdb re-analysed the reads in MiXCR, keeping a single row per CDR3 protein. The sample shows 250,000 to 350,000 distinct CDR3 sequences, about 56% of them seen only once. The study's findings and limits: Found in both controls and patients were 25 to 35 CD8+ CDR3 sequences. Simpson's diversity of CD8+ cells was not significantly different in patients compared with controls.

Worth noting for this clonotype: Its antigen is unidentified.

Material: sorted CD4+, CD8+, or CD8+CD57+ T cells (not recorded which) from PBMCs. The clonotype comes from a human donor with severe aplastic anemia or a healthy control (not recorded which).

CDR3 DNA sequence: TGTGCCAGCAGCTTAGCGTCCGAAGGGTACGACACTGAAGCTTTCTTT. Residues: CASSLASEGYDTEAFF. The V and J genes are TRBV7-8 and TRBJ1-1; D is unresolved. The V end was cut by 0 bases, the J end by 3 bases, with 14 bases between. The CDR3 has 16 residues. In germline, CDR1 is SGHVS, CDR2 FQNEAQ. Drawing the rest from reference TRBV7-8 and TRBJ1-1, the complete variable domain is GAGVSQSPRYKVAKRGQDVALRCDPISGHVSLFWYQQALGQGPEFLTYFQNEAQLDKSGLPSDRFFAERPEGSVSTLKIQRTQQEDSAVYLCASSLASEGYDTEAFFGQGTRLTVV.